This TCR beta chain is from a study of cytomegalovirus exposure and HLA in healthy donors. General study results and limits: Among the CMV-associated chains, a few were confirmed in vitro as specific for CMV antigens. It was shown in a later analysis that HLA-associated TCR beta chains were more clonally expanded than other, equally common chains. In a later analysis, TCR association rates varied by HLA locus: DRB1 most, HLA-C fewest.

Use of 60 Vbeta and 13 Jbeta primers characterized the PCR. TCRdb's copy holds only in-frame clones and misses some; the assay was immunoSEQ multiplex PCR. The data hold 120,000 to 150,000 clones, with 76% observed a single time. As to this clone: Its antigen is not identified.

With 4 bases clipped from V and 0 bases from J, the junction kept 7 bases outside the gene matches. The CDR3 spans 18 residues. Germline V gene sequence: CDR1 SGHDT, CDR2 YYEEEE. The chain couples TRBV5-6 to TRBJ2-3; 14 nucleotides agree with TRBD2. The sequencing input was PBMCs. The source is a man aged 40-50 years in good health and CMV-seronegative. The CDR3, as DNA: TGTGCCAGCAGCGTCTCGACTAGCGGGGGGGCCAGCACAGATACGCAGTATTTT. Protein sequence: CASSVSTSGGASTDTQYF.